The 2 T cell receptor beta chains listed next were all sequenced from one sample in a study of T cells after yellow fever vaccination. TCRdb analysed the 5' RACE reads with MiXCR anew, one entry per CDR3 protein. The repertoire holds fewer than 650,000 distinct CDR3 sequences, with 20% to 25% as singletons. The starting material was PBMCs, obtained 21 days after the first yellow fever vaccination. The receptors shown here come from a man aged 18-30 years who received the YFV17D yellow fever vaccine.

The chain joins TRBV7-2 to TRBJ2-5; D perhaps matches TRBD2 (6 bases). CDR1 and CDR2 (germline): SGHTA, FQGNSA. This CDR3 is 16 amino acids long. Trimming pared 4 bases from V and 4 bases from J, leaving 19 bases between. This CDR3 is CASSSRQGGMGETQYF. The CDR3 DNA reads TGTGCCAGCAGCTCCAGGCAGGGAGGTATGGGAGAGACCCAGTACTTC.

V gene TRBV20-1 combines with J gene TRBJ2-3; 7 positions agree with TRBD2. With V trimmed by 3 bases and J by 2 bases, 20 bases remained unmatched. The CDR3 covers 19 residues. CDR1 and CDR2 from the germline V gene are DFQATT and SNEGSKA (reference sequence). DNA of the CDR3: TGCAGTGCTAGTTCCTTGAGGGATTACCGGGACTACTTCACAGATACGCAGTATTTT. Translated, it gives CSASSLRDYRDYFTDTQYF.